The clone carrying this T cell receptor (beta chain) was seen only a few times. Its antigen is not known. Germline V lookup: CDR1 SEHNR, CDR2 FQNEAQ (reference sequence). The CDR3 contains 14 residues. V lost 6 bases and J lost 5, with 13 bases in between. These data originate in a study of cytomegalovirus exposure and HLA in healthy donors. Findings of the study overall: Rare sequences made up most TCRs, while some public TCRs were found in many donors. Productive rates of about 87% or about 30% were seen for most TCR beta V segments in an earlier analysis. The authors judged a highly shared variant cluster likely a sequencing artifact.

The PCR used 60 Vbeta and 13 Jbeta primers. The assay was immunoSEQ multiplex PCR, and TCRdb's table has in-frame clones only and misses some. Altogether about 180,000 clones are present, approximately 85% being singletons, with the ten largest covering about 4.9%. Sequencing was done on a sample of PBMCs. The sequence derives from a girl aged 10-17 years in good health and CMV-seropositive. The chain links TRBV7-9 to TRBJ1-4; no clear D gene. Here the CDR3 reads CASSYDERNEKLFF. The CDR3 DNA sequence: TGTGCCAGCAGTTACGATGAGAGAAATGAAAAACTGTTTTTT.